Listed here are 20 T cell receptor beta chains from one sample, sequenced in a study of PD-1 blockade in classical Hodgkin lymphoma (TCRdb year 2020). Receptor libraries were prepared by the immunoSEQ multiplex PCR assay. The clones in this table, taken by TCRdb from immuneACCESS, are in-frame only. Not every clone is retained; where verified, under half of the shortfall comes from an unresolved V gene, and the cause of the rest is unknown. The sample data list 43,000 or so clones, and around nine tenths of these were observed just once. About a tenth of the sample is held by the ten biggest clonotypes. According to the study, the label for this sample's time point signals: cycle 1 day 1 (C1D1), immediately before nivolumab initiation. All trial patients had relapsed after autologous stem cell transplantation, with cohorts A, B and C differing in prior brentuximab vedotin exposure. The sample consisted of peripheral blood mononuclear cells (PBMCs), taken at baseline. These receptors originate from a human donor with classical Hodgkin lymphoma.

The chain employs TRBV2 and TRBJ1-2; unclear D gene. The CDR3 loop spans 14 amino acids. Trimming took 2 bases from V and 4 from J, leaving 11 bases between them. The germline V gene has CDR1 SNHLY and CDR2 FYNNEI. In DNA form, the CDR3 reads TGTGCCAGCAGTGAATCAGGAAACCTCTATGGCTACACCTTC. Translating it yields CASSESGNLYGYTF.

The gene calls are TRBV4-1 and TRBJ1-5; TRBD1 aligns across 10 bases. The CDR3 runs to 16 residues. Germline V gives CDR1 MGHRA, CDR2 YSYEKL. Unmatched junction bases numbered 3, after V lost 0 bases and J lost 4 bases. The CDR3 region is CASSQDGGQGNQPQHF. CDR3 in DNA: TGCGCCAGCAGCCAAGATGGGGGACAGGGGAATCAGCCCCAGCATTTT.

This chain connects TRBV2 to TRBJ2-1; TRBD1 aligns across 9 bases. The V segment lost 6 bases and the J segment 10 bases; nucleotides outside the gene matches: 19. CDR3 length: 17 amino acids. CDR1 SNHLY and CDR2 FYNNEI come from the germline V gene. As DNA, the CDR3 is TGTGCCAGCAGACTCGACCGGGGACAGGGCTCGGGCTACGAGCAGTTCTTC. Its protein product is CASRLDRGQGSGYEQFF. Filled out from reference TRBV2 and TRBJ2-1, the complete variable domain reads EPEVTQTPSHQVTQMGQEVILRCVPISNHLYFYWYRQILGQKVEFLVSFYNNEISEKSEIFDDQFSVERPDGSNFTLKIRSTKLEDSAMYFCASRLDRGQGSGYEQFFGPGTRLTVL.

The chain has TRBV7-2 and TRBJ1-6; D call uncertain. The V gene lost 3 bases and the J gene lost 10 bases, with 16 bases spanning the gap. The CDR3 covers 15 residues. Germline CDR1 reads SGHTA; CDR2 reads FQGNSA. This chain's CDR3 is CASSFGGEGWSPLHF. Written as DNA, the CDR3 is TGTGCCAGCAGCTTCGGCGGGGAGGGATGGTCACCCCTCCACTTT.

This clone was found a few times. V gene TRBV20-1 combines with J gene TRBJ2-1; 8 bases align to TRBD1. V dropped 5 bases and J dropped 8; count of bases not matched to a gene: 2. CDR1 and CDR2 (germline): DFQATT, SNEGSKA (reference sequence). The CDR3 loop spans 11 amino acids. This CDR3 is CSADRGDEQFF. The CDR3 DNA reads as TGCAGTGCTGACAGGGGCGATGAGCAGTTCTTC.

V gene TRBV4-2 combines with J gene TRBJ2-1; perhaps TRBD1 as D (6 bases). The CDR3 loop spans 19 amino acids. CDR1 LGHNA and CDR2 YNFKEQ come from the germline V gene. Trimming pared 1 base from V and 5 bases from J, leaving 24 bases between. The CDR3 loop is CASSQASLTGQAGHNEQFF. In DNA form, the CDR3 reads TGTGCCAGCAGCCAAGCCTCACTAACAGGGCAAGCCGGACACAATGAGCAGTTCTTC.

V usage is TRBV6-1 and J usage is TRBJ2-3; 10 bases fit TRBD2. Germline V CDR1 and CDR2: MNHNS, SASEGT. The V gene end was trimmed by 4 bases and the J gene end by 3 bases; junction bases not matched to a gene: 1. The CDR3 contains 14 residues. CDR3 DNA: TGTGCCAGCAGTGGGGGACTAGCGACAGATACGCAGTATTTT. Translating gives CASSGGLATDTQYF.

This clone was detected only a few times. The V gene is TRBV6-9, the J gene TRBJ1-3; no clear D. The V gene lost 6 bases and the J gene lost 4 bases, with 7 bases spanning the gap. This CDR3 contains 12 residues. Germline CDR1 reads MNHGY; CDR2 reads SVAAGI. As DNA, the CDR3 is TGTGCCAGCAGGAAAGGGGGAAACACCATATATTTT. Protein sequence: CASRKGGNTIYF.

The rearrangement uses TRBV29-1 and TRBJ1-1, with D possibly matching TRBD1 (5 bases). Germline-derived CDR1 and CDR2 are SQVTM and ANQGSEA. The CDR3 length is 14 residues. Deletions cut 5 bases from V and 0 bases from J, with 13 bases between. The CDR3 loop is CSVQKQALNTEAFF. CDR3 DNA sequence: TGCAGCGTTCAAAAACAGGCTCTGAACACTGAAGCTTTCTTT.

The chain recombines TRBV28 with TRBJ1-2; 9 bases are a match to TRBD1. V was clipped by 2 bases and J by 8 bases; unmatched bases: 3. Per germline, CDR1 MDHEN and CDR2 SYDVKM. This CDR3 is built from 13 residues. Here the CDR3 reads CASSLGQGTGYTF. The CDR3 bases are TGTGCCAGCAGTTTAGGACAGGGGACGGGCTACACCTTC.

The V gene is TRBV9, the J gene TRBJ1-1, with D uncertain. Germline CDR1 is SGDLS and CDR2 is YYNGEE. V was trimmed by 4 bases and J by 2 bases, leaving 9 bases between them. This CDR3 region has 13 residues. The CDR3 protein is CASSIGSNTEAFF. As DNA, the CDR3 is TGTGCCAGCAGCATCGGGTCAAACACTGAAGCTTTCTTT. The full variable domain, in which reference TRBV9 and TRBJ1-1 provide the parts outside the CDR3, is DSGVTQTPKHLITATGQRVTLRCSPRSGDLSVYWYQQSLDQGLQFLIQYYNGEERAKGNILERFSAQQFPDLHSELNLSSLELGDSALYFCASSIGSNTEAFFGQGTRLTVV.

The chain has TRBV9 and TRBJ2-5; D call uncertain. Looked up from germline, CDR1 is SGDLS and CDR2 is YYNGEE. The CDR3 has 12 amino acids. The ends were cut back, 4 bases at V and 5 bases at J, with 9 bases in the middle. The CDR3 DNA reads TGTGCCAGCAGCCCCGCTGGGGAGACCCAGTACTTC. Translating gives CASSPAGETQYF.

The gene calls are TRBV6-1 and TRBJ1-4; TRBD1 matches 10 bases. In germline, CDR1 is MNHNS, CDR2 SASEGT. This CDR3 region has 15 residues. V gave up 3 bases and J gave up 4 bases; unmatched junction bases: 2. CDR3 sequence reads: CASSEDRGNNEKLFF. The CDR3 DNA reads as TGTGCCAGCAGTGAGGACAGGGGGAATAATGAAAAACTGTTTTTT.

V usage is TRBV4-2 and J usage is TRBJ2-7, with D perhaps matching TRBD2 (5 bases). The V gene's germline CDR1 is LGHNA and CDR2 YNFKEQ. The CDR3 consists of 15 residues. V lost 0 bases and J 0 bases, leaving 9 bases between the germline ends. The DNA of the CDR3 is TGTGCCAGCAGCCAAGATCTGGACTCCTCCTACGAGCAGTACTTC. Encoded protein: CASSQDLDSSYEQYF.

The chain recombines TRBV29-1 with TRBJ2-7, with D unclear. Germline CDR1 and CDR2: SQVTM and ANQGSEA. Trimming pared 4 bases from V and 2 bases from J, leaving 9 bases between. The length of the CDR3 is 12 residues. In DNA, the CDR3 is TGCAGCGTTGCCGAGGCCACCTACGAGCAGTACTTC. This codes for CSVAEATYEQYF.

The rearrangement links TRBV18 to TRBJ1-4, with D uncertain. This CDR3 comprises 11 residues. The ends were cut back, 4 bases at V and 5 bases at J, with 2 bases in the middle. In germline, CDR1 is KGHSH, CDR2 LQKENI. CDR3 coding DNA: TGTGCCAGCTCACAGAATGAAAAACTGTTTTTT. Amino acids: CASSQNEKLFF.

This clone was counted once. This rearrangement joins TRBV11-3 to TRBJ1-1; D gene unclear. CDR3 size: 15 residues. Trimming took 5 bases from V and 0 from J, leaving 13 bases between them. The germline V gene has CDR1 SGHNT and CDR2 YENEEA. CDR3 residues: CASSIKTPLNTEAFF. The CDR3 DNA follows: TGTGCCAGCAGCATCAAGACACCGTTGAACACTGAAGCTTTCTTT.

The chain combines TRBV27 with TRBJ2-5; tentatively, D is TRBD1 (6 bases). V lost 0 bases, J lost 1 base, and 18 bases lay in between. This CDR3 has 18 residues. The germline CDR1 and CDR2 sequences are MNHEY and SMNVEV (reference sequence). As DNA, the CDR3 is TGTGCCAGCAGTTTATCGAGTGGGACGAGGGGGTTCCAAGAGACCCAGTACTTC. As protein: CASSLSSGTRGFQETQYF.

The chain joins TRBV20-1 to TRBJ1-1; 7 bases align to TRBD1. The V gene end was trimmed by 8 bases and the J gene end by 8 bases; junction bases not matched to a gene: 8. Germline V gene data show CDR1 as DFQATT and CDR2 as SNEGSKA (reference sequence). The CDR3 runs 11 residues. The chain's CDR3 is CSCPQGGEAFF. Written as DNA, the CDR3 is TGCAGTTGCCCCCAGGGGGGCGAAGCTTTCTTT.

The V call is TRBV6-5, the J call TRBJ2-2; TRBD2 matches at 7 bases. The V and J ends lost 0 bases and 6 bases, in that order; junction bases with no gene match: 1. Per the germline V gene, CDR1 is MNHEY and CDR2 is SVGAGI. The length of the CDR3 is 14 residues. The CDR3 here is CASSYSGGAGELFF. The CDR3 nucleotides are TGTGCCAGCAGTTACTCGGGGGGGGCCGGGGAGCTGTTTTTT.